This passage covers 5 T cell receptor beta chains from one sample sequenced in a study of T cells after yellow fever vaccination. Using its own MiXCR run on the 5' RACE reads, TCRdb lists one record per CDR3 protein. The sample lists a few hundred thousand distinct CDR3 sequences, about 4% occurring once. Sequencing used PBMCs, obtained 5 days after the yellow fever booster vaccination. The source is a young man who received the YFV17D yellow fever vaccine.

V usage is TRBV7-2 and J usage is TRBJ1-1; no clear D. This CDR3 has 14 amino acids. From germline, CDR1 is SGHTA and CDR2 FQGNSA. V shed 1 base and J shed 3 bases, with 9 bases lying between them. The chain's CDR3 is CASSLEYRYTEAFF. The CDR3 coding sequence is TGTGCCAGCAGCTTAGAGTACAGATACACTGAAGCTTTCTTT. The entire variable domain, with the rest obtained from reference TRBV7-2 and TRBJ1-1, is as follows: GAGVSQSPSNKVTEKGKDVELRCDPISGHTALYWYRQSLGQGLEFLIYFQGNSAPDKSGLPSDRFSAERTGGSVSTLTIQRTQQEDSAVYLCASSLEYRYTEAFFGQGTRLTVV.

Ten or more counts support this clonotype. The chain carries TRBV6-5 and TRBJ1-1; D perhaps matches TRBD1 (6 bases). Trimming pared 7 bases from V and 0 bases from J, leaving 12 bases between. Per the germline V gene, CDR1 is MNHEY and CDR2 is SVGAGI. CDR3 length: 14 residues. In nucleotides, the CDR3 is TGTGCCAGCACCACACAGGGAATGAACACTGAAGCTTTCTTT. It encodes CASTTQGMNTEAFF.

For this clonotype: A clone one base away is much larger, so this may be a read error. CDR3 protein: CSARDRQGSTDTQYF. CDR3 in DNA: TGCAGTGCTAGAGATCGACAGGGAAGCACAGATACGCAGTATTTT. This sequence joins TRBV20-1 and TRBJ2-3, with 7 nucleotides matching TRBD1. V dropped 0 bases and J dropped 0; count of bases not matched to a gene: 3. The CDR3 length is 15 residues. The germline CDR1 and CDR2 sequences are DFQATT and SNEGSKA (reference sequence).

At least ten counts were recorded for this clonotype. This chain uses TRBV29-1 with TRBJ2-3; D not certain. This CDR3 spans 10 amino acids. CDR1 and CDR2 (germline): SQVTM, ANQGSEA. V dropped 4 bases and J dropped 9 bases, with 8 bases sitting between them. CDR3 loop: CSVGRPTQYF. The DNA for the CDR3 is TGCAGCGTTGGTCGCCCCACGCAGTATTTT.

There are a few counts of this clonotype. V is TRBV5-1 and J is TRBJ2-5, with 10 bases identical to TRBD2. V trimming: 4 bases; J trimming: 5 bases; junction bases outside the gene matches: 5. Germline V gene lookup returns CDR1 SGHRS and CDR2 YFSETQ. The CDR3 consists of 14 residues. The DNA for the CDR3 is TGCGCCAGCAGCCCACTAGCGGGGATGGAGACCCAGTACTTC. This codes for CASSPLAGMETQYF.